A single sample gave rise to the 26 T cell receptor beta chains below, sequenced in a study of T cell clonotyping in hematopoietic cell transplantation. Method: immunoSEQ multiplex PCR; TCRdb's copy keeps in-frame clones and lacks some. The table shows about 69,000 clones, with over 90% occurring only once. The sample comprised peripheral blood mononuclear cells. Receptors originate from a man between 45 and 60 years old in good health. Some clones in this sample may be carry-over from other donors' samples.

CDR3 sequence (DNA): TGCAGTGCTAGAGTCACAGATACGCAGTATTTT. It is translated as CSARVTDTQYF. The chain carries TRBV20-1 and TRBJ2-3; the D is unclear. The V and J ends lost 1 base and 2 bases respectively, with 1 base between them. Germline V gene lookup returns CDR1 DFQATT and CDR2 SNEGSKA (reference sequence). This CDR3 has 11 residues.

CDR3 nucleotide sequence: TGCGCCAGCCGTCCCGTTGGGCGCCATACGAACACCGGGGAGCTGTTTTTT. As protein: CASRPVGRHTNTGELFF. The gene calls are TRBV4-1 and TRBJ2-2; D gene ambiguous. This CDR3 is 17 amino acids long. Trimming pared 8 bases from V and 0 bases from J, leaving 19 bases between. Germline values: CDR1 MGHRA, CDR2 YSYEKL.

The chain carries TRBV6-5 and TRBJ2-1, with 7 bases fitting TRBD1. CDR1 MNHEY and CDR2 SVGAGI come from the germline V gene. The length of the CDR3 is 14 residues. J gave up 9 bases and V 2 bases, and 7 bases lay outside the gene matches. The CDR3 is CASSYRQGGSEQFF. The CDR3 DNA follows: TGTGCCAGCAGTTACCGACAGGGCGGCAGTGAGCAGTTCTTC.

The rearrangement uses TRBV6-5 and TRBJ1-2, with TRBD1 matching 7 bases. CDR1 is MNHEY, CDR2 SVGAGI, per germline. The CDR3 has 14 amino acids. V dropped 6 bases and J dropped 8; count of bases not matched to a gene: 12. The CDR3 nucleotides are TGTGCCAGCAGAAGACAGGGCAAGAGTGGGGGCTACACCTTC. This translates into CASRRQGKSGGYTF.

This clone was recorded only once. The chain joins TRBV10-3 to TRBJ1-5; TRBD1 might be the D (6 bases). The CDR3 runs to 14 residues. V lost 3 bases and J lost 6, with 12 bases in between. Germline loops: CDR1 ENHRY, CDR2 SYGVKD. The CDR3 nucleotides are TGTGCCATCAGTGAATCCGGGGGCGGTCAGCCCCAGCATTTT. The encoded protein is CAISESGGGQPQHF.

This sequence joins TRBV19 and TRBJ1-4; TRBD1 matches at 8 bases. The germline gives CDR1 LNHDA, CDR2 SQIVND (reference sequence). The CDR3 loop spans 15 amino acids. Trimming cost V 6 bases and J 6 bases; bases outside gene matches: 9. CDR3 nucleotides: TGTGCCAGTAGCTCACCAGGGGGCGCGGATGAAAAACTGTTTTTT. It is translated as CASSSPGGADEKLFF.

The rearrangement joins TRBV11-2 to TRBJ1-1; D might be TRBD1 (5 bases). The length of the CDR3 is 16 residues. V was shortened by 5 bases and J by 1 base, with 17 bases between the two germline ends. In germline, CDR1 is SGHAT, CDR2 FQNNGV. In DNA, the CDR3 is TGTGCCAGCAGCCGAGGGGCGGGGGACGGGAACACTGAAGCTTTCTTT. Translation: CASSRGAGDGNTEAFF.

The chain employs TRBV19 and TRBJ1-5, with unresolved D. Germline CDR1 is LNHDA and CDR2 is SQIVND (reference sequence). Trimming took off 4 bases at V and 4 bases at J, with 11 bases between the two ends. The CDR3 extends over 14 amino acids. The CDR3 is CASSRTGSNQPQHF. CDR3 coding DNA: TGTGCCAGTAGTAGGACGGGGAGTAATCAGCCCCAGCATTTT.

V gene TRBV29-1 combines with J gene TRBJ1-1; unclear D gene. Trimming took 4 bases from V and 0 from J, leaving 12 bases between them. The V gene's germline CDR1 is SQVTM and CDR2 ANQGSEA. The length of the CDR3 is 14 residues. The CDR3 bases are TGCAGCGTTGCTCTAGTTGGGTTGAACACTGAAGCTTTCTTT. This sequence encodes CSVALVGLNTEAFF.

The CDR3 nucleotides read TGCAGCGTTGAGAGGCAGGTTTATGAGCAGTTCTTC. Encoded protein: CSVERQVYEQFF. V is TRBV29-1 and J is TRBJ2-1, with D unclear. Germline values: CDR1 SQVTM, CDR2 ANQGSEA. V was clipped by 3 bases and J by 8 bases, with 11 bases between them. This CDR3 comprises 12 residues.

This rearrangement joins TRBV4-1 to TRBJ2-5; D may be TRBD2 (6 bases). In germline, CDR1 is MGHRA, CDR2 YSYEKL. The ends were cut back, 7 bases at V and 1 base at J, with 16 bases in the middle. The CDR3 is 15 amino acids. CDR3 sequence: CASTPTGDFQETQYF. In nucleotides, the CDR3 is TGCGCCAGCACCCCCACGGGGGACTTCCAAGAGACCCAGTACTTC.

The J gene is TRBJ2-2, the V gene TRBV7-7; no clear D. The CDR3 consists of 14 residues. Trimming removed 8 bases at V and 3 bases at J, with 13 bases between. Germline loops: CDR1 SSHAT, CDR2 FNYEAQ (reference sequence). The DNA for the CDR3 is TGTGCCAGCCGACGGGCTTACGACACCGGGGAGCTGTTTTTT. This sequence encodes CASRRAYDTGELFF.

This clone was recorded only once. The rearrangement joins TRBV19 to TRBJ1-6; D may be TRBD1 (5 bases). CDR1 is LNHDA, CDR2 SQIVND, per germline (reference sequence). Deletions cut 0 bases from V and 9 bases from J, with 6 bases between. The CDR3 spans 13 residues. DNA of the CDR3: TGTGCCAGTAGTATAGATGGGGGTTCACCCCTCCACTTT. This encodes CASSIDGGSPLHF. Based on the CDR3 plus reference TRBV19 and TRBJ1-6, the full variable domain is DGGITQSPKYLFRKEGQNVTLSCEQNLNHDAMYWYRQDPGQGLRLIYYSQIVNDFQKGDIAEGYSVSREKKESFPLTVTSAQKNPTAFYLCASSIDGGSPLHFGNGTRLTVT.

The CDR3 loop is CASSPRRHTEAFF. CDR3 nucleotides: TGTGCCAGCAGTCCTCGACGGCACACTGAAGCTTTCTTT. The chain joins TRBV6-5 to TRBJ1-1; no reliable D call. V lost 5 bases to trimming and J lost 3 bases, with 10 bases between them. Germline CDR1 MNHEY, CDR2 SVGAGI. This CDR3 has 13 amino acids.

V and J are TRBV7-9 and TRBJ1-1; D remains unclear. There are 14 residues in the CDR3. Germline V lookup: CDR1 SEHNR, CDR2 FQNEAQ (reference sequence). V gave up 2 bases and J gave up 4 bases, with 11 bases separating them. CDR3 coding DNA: TGTGCCAGCAGCTTAATGGGTCATGGCACTGAAGCTTTCTTT. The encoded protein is CASSLMGHGTEAFF. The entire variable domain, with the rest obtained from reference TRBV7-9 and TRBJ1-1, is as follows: DTGVSQNPRHKITKRGQNVTFRCDPISEHNRLYWYRQTLGQGPEFLTYFQNEAQLEKSRLLSDRFSAERPKGSFSTLEIQRTEQGDSAMYLCASSLMGHGTEAFFGQGTRLTVV.

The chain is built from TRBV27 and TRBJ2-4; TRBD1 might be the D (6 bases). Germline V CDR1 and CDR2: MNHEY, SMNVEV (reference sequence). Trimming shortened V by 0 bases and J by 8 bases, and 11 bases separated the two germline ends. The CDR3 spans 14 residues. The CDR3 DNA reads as TGTGCCAGCAGTTTATCGCCCAGGGGTGACATTCAGTACTTC. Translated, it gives CASSLSPRGDIQYF.

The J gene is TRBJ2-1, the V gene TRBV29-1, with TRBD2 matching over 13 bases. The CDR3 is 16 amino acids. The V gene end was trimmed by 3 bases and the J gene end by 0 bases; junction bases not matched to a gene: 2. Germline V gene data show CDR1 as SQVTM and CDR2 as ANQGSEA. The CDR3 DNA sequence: TGCAGCGTTGAGGGACTAGCGGGATCCTCCTACAATGAGCAGTTCTTC. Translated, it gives CSVEGLAGSSYNEQFF.

CDR3 sequence: CSVGTSVETQYF. The CDR3 bases are TGCAGCGTTGGGACTAGCGTTGAGACCCAGTACTTC. The V gene is TRBV29-1, the J gene TRBJ2-5; TRBD2 matches at 9 bases. The length of the CDR3 is 12 residues. V lost 4 bases and J lost 5; bases outside the gene matches: 2. Germline V gene lookup returns CDR1 SQVTM and CDR2 ANQGSEA.

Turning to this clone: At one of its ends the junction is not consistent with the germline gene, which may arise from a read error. The CDR3 DNA is TGTGCCAGCAGATTGGGGACAAAAGAAGAGACCCAGTACTTC. As protein: CASRLGTKEETQYF. This rearrangement joins TRBV5-6 to TRBJ2-5, with D possibly matching TRBD1 (6 bases). The length of the CDR3 is 14 residues. The germline CDR1 and CDR2 sequences are SGHDT and YYEEEE.

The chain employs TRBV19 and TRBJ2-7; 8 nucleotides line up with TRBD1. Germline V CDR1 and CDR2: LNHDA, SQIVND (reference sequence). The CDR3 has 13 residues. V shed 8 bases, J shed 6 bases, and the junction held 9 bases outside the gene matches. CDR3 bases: TGTGCCAGTGCGACAGGGGTGCGGGGCGAGCAGTACTTC. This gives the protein CASATGVRGEQYF. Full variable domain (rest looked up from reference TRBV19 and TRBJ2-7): DGGITQSPKYLFRKEGQNVTLSCEQNLNHDAMYWYRQDPGQGLRLIYYSQIVNDFQKGDIAEGYSVSREKKESFPLTVTSAQKNPTAFYLCASATGVRGEQYFGPGTRLTVT.

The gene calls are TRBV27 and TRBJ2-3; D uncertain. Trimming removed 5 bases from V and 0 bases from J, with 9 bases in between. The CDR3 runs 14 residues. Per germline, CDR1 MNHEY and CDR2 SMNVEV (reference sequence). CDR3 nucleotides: TGTGCCAGCAGTCGAGCGACGAGCACAGATACGCAGTATTTT. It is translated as CASSRATSTDTQYF.

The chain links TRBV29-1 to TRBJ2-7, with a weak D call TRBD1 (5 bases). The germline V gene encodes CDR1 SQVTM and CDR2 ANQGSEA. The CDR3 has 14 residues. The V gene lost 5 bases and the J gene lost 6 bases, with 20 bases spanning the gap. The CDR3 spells CSVLPRVGPGEQYF. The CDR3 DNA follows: TGCAGCGTTCTCCCCAGGGTAGGGCCGGGCGAGCAGTACTTC.

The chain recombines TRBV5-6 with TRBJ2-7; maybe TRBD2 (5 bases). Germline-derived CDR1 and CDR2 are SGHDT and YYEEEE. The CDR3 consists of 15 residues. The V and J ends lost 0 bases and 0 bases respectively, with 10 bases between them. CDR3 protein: CASSLDLGSSYEQYF. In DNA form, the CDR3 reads TGTGCCAGCAGCTTGGATTTAGGGAGCTCCTACGAGCAGTACTTC.

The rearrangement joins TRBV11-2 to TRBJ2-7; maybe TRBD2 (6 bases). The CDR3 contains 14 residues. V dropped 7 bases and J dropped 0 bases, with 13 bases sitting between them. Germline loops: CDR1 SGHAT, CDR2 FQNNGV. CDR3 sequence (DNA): TGTGCCAGCACATACCTCGGGAGCTCCTACGAGCAGTACTTC. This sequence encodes CASTYLGSSYEQYF. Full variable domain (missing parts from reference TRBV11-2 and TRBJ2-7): EAGVAQSPRYKIIEKRQSVAFWCNPISGHATLYWYQQILGQGPKLLIQFQNNGVVDDSQLPKDRFSAERLKGVDSTLKIQPAKLEDSAVYLCASTYLGSSYEQYFGPGTRLTVT.

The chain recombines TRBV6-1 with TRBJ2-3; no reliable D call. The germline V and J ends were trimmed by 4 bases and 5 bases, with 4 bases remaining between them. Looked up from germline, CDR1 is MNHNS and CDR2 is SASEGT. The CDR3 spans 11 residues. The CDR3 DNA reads TGTGCCAGCAGTGTCAGAGATACGCAGTATTTT. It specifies CASSVRDTQYF.

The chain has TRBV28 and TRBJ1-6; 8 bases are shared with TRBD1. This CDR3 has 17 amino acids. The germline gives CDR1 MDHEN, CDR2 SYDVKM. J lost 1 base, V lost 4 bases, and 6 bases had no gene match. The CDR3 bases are TGTGCCAGCAGTTCGGACAGGGTATTGTCCTATAATTCACCCCTCCACTTT. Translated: CASSSDRVLSYNSPLHF.